The clone carrying this TCR beta chain was seen repeatedly, ten times or more. The target antigen is unknown. Germline assignment: CDR1 SGHVS and CDR2 FNYEAQ. Trimming removed 4 bases from V and 3 bases from J, with 10 bases in between. This CDR3 comprises 14 residues. TCRdb reprocessed the reads with MiXCR, giving one entry per CDR3 protein. The sample has almost 550,000 distinct CDR3 sequences, 16% seen once. This sample stems from a study of T cell repertoires in cytomegalovirus infection. Looking at the study overall: Public TCR beta signatures were indicative of both CMV infection and a matching HLA type. Points from the study as a whole: Individuals carrying CMV plus the relevant HLA were identified by cumulative frequency of public TCR beta families. There were HLA-C-restricted CMV-specific TCR beta clonotypes dominating the ex vivo response.

The receptor's source is a human donor in good health (CMV status not recorded). Some clones in this sample may be carry-over from other donors' samples. The chain couples TRBV7-6 to TRBJ2-1, with D hard to call. Sequences were obtained from CD8+ T cells from PBMCs. The CDR3 bases are TGTGCCAGCAGCTCCGGACGGATCTACAATGAGCAGTTCTTC. This codes for CASSSGRIYNEQFF.